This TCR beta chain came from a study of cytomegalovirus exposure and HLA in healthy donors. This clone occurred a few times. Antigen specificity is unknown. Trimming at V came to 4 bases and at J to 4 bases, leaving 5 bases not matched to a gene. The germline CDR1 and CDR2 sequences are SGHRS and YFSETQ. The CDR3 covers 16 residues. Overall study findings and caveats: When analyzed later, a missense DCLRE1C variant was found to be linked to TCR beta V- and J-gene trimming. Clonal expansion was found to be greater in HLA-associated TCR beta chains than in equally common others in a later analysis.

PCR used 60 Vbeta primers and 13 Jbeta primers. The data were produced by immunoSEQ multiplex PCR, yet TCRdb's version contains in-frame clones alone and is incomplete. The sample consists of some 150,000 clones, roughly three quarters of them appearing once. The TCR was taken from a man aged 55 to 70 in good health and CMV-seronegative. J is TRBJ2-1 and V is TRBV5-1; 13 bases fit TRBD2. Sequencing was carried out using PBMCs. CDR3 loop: CASSATSGRGYNEQFF. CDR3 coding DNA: TGCGCCAGCAGCGCAACTAGCGGGAGGGGGTACAATGAGCAGTTCTTC.